This TCR beta chain was identified during a study of blood T cell repertoires in COVID-19 (TCRdb year 2020). With regard to the full study: Collaborator samples came from the United States, Italy and Spain and covered acute and convalescent phases of COVID-19. Samples were obtained from the ongoing ImmuneRACE study (first 160 participants) and from about 1,300 subjects provided by 6 global collaborators. Subjects who had been exposed to COVID-19, were actively infected with it, or had recovered from it provided the deeply sampled blood TCRbeta repertoires that made up the dataset. The prospective study material was composed of cDNA or gDNA derived from T cells, B-cell-depleted T cells, or PBMCs. HLA class I and class II types, where available, came from metadata supplied by the sample provider rather than from assay-based typing. The repertoires were made available in a free public database intended to serve as a resource for research on the immune response to SARS-CoV-2. Sample metadata almost always included a de-identified subject ID, COVID-19 status, age in years and sex. The paper as a whole reports these results and caveats: Clinical and demographic metadata were provided uncurated, with the amount varying by source and participant.

The collaborating institutions used their own protocols to collect whole blood in K2EDTA tubes. For TCRbeta analysis, collaborators shipped samples as frozen whole blood, isolated PBMCs, or DNA extracted from either of those sample types. CDR1 is given as LGHDT and CDR2 as YNNKEL, both from the germline V gene (reference sequence). Relative to germline, V is 4 bases shorter and J is 4 bases shorter, with 10 bases between their ends. The CDR3 runs 13 residues from the cysteine to the phenylalanine. Only the CDR3 region is kept as DNA, spanning 39 bases read in frame from base 1. The table lists this clone with a count of one. Its antigen remains undetermined. Per-base qualities were not stored, and no clone one base away is much larger. The immunoSEQ Assay, a bias-controlled multiplex PCR, was used to amplify TCRbeta CDR3 regions from genomic DNA. For the original study's pipeline: The number of nucleated cells in each sample was estimated by amplification of reference gene primers within the assay. To quantify the absolute abundance of each unique TCRbeta CDR3 rearrangement, sequence reads were collapsed and filtered. Productive Simpson clonality was computed per sample as the square root of Simpson's diversity index over productive rearrangements. TCRdb's version of the immuneACCESS table is confined to in-frame rearrangements and falls short of the full clone set. An unresolved V gene accounts for under half of the shortfall where checked; the remainder is of unknown origin. V and J calls plus clone size are reproduced from that table; the DNA served to infer D and trimming. For this sample the table gives about 130,000 clones, of which about 90% were detected only once. The ten top clones hold approximately 4% of the sample.

The TCR was taken from a woman aged 55-70 years with acute or convalescent COVID-19. The specimen sequenced was peripheral blood. The chain employs TRBV3-1 (or the pseudogene TRBV3-2) and TRBJ1-1; a tentative D match to TRBD1 spans 5 bases. This receptor carries the CDR3 CASSPGRATEAFF. The bases read TGTGCCAGCAGCCCGGGCAGGGCCACTGAAGCTTTCTTT.